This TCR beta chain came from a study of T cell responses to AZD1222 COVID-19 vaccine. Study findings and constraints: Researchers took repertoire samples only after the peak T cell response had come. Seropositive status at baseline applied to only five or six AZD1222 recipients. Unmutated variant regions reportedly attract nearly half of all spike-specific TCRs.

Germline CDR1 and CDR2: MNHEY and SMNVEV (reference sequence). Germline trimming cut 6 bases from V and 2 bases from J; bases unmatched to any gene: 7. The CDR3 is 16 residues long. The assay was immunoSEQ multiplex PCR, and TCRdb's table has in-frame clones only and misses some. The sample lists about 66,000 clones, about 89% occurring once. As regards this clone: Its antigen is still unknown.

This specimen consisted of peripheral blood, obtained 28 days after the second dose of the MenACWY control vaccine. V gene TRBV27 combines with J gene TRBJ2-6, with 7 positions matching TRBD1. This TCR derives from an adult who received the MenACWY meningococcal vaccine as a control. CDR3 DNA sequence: TGTGCCAGCAGACCGACAGGGAACACTGGGGCCAACGTCCTGACTTTC. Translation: CASRPTGNTGANVLTF.